The 9 T cell receptor beta chains presented below share a single source sample, sequenced in a study of sequential checkpoint blockade in melanoma. The treatment is: randomized to nivolumab then ipilimumab (arm A) or the reverse (arm B). Generated by immunoSEQ multiplex PCR, the TCRdb table keeps only in-frame clones and is missing some. The sample yields about 9,100 clones, approximately 81% seen once. The sample was CD8+ T cells sorted from blood (inferred from file names), taken from a patient given nivolumab and ipilimumab in sequence. The receptors come from a human donor with melanoma.

The chain joins TRBV30 to TRBJ1-2; TRBD1 matches at 8 bases. V lost 3 bases, J lost 8 bases, and 14 bases stayed unmatched. CDR3 length: 15 residues. Germline assignment: CDR1 GTSNPN and CDR2 SVGIG (reference sequence). Written as DNA, the CDR3 is TGTGCCTGGAGGTATTCGGGACAGGTCTTATCCGGCTACACCTTC. This sequence encodes CAWRYSGQVLSGYTF.

This chain connects TRBV14 to TRBJ2-3, with TRBD1 matching over 7 bases. CDR3 length equals 14 residues. In germline, CDR1 is SGHDN, CDR2 FVKESK. The junction had 7 bases not matched to a gene; V was cut back by 4 bases and J by 6 bases. This chain's CDR3 is CASSPSDRVDTQYF. The CDR3 nucleotides read TGTGCCAGCAGCCCATCCGACAGGGTGGATACGCAGTATTTT.

This clone was counted once. This chain uses TRBV5-4 with TRBJ1-5; D is possibly TRBD1 (5 bases). This CDR3 is 13 amino acids long. CDR1 is SGHNT and CDR2 is YYREEE in the germline V gene (reference sequence). V shed 4 bases and J shed 6 bases, with 11 bases lying between them. The CDR3 loop reads CASSDQGTQPQHF. CDR3 coding DNA: TGTGCCAGCAGCGATCAGGGTACTCAGCCCCAGCATTTT.

This chain connects TRBV2 to TRBJ2-7, with 8 bases matching TRBD1. CDR3 length equals 14 residues. Germline V CDR1 and CDR2: SNHLY, FYNNEI. J gave up 3 bases and V 4 bases, and 5 bases lay outside the gene matches. The CDR3: CASSVTGTGYEQYF. The DNA of the CDR3 is TGTGCCAGCAGTGTGACCGGGACAGGCTACGAGCAGTACTTC. The variable domain in full, completed from reference TRBV2 and TRBJ2-7, reads EPEVTQTPSHQVTQMGQEVILRCVPISNHLYFYWYRQILGQKVEFLVSFYNNEISEKSEIFDDQFSVERPDGSNFTLKIRSTKLEDSAMYFCASSVTGTGYEQYFGPGTRLTVT.

This chain joins TRBV4-3 and TRBJ1-1; D is uncertain. The CDR3 contains 16 residues. V was clipped by 0 bases and J by 4 bases, with 15 bases between them. Germline V CDR1 and CDR2: LGHNA, YSLEER. DNA for the CDR3: TGCGCCAGCAGCCAAGATTTCCCGGGGATGGGCACTGAAGCTTTCTTT. It specifies CASSQDFPGMGTEAFF.

In this sample, this clone turned up once. The chain recombines TRBV7-5 with TRBJ2-1; the table's D gene call, TRBD2, was not cross checked with the DNA. TRBV7-5 is a pseudogene. This CDR3 has 18 residues. The chain's CDR3 is CVRSPNGTSGGATGEQFF. CDR3 sequence (DNA): TGTGTCAGAAGCCCGAATGGGACTAGCGGGGGGGCAACTGGTGAGCAGTTCTTC.

The V and J genes are TRBV2 and TRBJ2-7; TRBD1 matches at 7 bases. The CDR3 is made up of 13 amino acids. CDR1 and CDR2 (germline): SNHLY, FYNNEI. With V trimmed by 7 bases and J by 0 bases, 3 bases remained unmatched. The CDR3 protein is CASTDRDSYEQYF. For the CDR3, the DNA is TGTGCCAGCACAGACAGGGACTCCTACGAGCAGTACTTC.

This clone was counted once. V is TRBV6-4 and J is TRBJ2-3, with TRBD2 identical over 14 bases. V gave up 6 bases and J gave up 4 bases; unmatched junction bases: 9. CDR1 is MRHNA and CDR2 is SNTAGT in the germline V gene. This CDR3 comprises 17 residues. In DNA, the CDR3 is TGTGCCAGCAGCCCCGGGACTAGCGGGGGTGAGGCAGATACGCAGTATTTT. Its translation is CASSPGTSGGEADTQYF.

This clone was observed a single time. The rearrangement links TRBV4-3 to TRBJ2-3; D may be TRBD2 (5 bases). CDR1 and CDR2 from the germline V gene are LGHNA and YSLEER. Trimming removed 4 bases from V and 2 bases from J, with 13 bases in between. The CDR3 runs to 15 residues. The CDR3 reads CASSPWMGATDTQYF. DNA for the CDR3: TGCGCCAGCAGCCCGTGGATGGGAGCCACAGATACGCAGTATTTT.